Sequencing of this T cell receptor (beta chain) was carried out in a study of T-cell reconstitution after alpha-beta-depleted transplantation in children. Study results and limitations: Several patients had high TCRbeta diversity at day 60; it came from surviving recipient T cells and thymic progenitors. It was reported that alpha-beta T cells came from several hundred expanded graft clones (about two months after transplant). T-cell counts and diversity at one year following transplant were attributed mainly to newly produced T cells.

Unique molecular identifiers were incorporated when the TCRbeta library was constructed. Each CDR3 protein is one row after TCRdb ran MiXCR on the PCR reads. This sample has some 200,000 distinct CDR3 sequences, with approximately 10% found just once. This clonotype was found many times. Its cognate antigen is unknown. The germline gives CDR1 SGHTA, CDR2 FQGNSA. After removal of 3 bases from V and 2 bases from J, the junction contained 14 bases not matched to a gene. The CDR3 contains 18 residues. This rearrangement joins TRBV7-2 to TRBJ2-3; 7 bases match TRBD1. This material consisted of PBMCs, taken before TCRalphabeta/CD19-depleted stem cell transplant. This clonotype was obtained from a child younger than two with acute myeloid leukemia, due to receive a stem cell transplant. The CDR3 DNA is TGTGCCAGCAGCTTCTCAAGATATCCGGGACAGCACACAGATACGCAGTATTTT. This codes for CASSFSRYPGQHTDTQYF.